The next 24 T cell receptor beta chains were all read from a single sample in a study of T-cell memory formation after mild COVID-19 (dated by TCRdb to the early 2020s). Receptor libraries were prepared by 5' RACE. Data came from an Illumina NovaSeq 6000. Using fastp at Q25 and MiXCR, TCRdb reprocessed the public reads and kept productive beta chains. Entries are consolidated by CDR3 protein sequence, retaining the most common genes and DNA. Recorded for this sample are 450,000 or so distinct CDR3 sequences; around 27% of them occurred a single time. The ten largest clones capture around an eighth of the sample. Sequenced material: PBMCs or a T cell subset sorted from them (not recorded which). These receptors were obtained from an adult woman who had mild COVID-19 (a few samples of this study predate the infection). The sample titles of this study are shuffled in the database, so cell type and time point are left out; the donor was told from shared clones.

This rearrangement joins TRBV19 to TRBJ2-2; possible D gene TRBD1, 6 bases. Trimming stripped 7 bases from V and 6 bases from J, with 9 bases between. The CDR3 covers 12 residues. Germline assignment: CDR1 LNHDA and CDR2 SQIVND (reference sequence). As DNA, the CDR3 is TGTGCCAGTAACGAGGGGGCCGGGGAGCTGTTTTTT. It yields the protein CASNEGAGELFF.

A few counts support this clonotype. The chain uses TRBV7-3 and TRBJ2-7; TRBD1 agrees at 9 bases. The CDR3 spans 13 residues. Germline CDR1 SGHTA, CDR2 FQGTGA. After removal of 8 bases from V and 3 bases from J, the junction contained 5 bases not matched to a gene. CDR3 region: CASAPGQGYEQYF. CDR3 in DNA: TGTGCCAGCGCACCGGGACAGGGCTACGAGCAGTACTTC.

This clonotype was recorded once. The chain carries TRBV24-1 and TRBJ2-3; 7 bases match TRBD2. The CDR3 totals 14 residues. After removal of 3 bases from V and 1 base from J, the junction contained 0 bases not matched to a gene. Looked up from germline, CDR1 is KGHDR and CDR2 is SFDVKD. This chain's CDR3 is CATSDLAGTDTQYF. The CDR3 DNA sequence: TGTGCCACCAGTGATCTAGCGGGCACAGATACGCAGTATTTT.

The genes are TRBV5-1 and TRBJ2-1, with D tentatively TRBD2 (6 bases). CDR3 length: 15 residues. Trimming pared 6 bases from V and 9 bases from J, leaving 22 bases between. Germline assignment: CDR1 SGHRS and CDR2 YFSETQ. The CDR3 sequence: CASNYGSSGRAEQFF. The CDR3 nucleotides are TGCGCCAGCAACTACGGGAGCTCAGGACGAGCTGAGCAGTTCTTC.

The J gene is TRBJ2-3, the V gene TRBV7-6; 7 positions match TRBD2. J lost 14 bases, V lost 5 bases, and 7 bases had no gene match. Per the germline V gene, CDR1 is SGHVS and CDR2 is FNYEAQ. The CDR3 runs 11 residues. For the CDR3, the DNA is TGTGCCAGCAGCCAAGGACTAGGTCCGTATTTT. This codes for CASSQGLGPYF.

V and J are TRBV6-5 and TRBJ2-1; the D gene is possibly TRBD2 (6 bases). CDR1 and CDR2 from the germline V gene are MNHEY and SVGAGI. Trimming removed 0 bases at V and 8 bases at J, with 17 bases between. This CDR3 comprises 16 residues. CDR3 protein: CASSYSTWSRRDEQFF. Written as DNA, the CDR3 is TGTGCCAGCAGTTACTCAACTTGGAGTCGGAGGGATGAGCAGTTCTTC.

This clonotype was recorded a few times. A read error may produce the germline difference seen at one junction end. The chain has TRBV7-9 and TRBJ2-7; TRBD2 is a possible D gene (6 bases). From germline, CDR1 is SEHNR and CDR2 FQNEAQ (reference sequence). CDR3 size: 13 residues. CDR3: CASTIPEGSTWSF. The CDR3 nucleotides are TGTGCCAGCACCATCCCGGAGGGGTCGACCTGGTCCTTC.

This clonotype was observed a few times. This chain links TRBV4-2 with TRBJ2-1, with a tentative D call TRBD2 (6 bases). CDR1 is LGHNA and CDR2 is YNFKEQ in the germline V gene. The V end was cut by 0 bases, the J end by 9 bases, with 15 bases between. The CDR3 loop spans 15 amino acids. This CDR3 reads CASSQETSFSGEQFF. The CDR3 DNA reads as TGTGCCAGCAGCCAAGAGACTAGTTTTTCCGGTGAGCAGTTCTTC.

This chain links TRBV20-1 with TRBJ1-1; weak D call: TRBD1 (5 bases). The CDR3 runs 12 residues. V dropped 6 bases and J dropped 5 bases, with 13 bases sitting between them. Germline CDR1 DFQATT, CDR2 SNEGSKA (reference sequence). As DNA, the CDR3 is TGCAGTGCCGAACAAGAGGGGACTGAAGCTTTCTTT. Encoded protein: CSAEQEGTEAFF.

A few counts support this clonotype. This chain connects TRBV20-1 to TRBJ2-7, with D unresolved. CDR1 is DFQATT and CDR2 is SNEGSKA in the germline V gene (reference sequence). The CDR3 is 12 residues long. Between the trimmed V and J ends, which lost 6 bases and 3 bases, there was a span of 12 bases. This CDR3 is CSARSWGYEQYF. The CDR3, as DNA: TGCAGTGCAAGGAGTTGGGGCTACGAGCAGTACTTC.

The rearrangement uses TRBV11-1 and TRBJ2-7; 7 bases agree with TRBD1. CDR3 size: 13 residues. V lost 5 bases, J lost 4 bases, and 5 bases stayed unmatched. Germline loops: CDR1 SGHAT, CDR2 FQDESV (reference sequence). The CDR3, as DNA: TGTGCCAGCAGCGCGACAGGGATATACGAGCAGTACTTC. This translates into CASSATGIYEQYF.

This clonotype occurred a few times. In nucleotides, the CDR3 is TGTGCCAGCACTCGAGGGGGCGGGACAGATACGCAGTATTTT. It yields the protein CASTRGGGTDTQYF. The rearrangement uses TRBV7-2 and TRBJ2-3; 7 nucleotides line up with TRBD1. Losses at the gene ends were 7 bases for V and 3 bases for J; bases not matched to a gene: 7. The germline V gene encodes CDR1 SGHTA and CDR2 FQGNSA. The CDR3 length is 14 residues.

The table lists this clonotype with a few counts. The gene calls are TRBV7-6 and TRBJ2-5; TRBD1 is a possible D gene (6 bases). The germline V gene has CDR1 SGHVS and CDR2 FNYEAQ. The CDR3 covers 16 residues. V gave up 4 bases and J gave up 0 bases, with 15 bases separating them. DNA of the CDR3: TGTGCCAGCAGCTCTACAGGGAGTGGGTACCAAGAGACCCAGTACTTC. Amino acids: CASSSTGSGYQETQYF.

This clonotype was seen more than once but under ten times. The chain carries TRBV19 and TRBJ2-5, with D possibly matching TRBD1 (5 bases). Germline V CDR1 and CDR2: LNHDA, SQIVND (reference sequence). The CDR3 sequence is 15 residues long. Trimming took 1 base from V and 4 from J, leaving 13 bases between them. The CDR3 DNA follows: TGTGCCAGTAGTATAGGACGACAGAGGCTAGAGACCCAGTACTTC. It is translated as CASSIGRQRLETQYF.

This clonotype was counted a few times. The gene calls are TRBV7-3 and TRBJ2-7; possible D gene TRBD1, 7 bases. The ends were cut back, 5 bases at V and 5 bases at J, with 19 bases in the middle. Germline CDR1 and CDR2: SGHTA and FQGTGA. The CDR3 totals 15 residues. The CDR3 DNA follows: TGTGCCAGCAGCCGTCAGGGGGGCCCCCCTGACGAGCAGTACTTC. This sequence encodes CASSRQGGPPDEQYF.

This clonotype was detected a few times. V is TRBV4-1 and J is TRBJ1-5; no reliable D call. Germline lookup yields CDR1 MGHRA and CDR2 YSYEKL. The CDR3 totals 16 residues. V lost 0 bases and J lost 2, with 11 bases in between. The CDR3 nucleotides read TGCGCCAGCAGCCAAGACGGTTTGGTCGGCAATCAGCCCCAGCATTTT. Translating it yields CASSQDGLVGNQPQHF.

CDR3: CASSYDGQGIGYEQYF. CDR3 bases: TGTGCCAGCAGTTACGATGGACAGGGAATTGGCTACGAGCAGTACTTC. This chain uses TRBV6-2 or TRBV6-3 with TRBJ2-7, with 8 nucleotides matching TRBD1. V dropped 2 bases and J dropped 3; count of bases not matched to a gene: 9. The CDR3 contains 16 residues. From germline, CDR1 is MNHEY and CDR2 SVGEGT.

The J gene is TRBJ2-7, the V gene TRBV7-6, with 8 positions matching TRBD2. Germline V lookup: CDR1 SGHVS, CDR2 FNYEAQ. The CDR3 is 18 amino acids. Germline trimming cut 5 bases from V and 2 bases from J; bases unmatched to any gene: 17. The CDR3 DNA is TGTGCCAGCAGCAATTCTTACCTTAGCGGGACTATCCCCTACGAGCAGTACTTC. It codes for CASSNSYLSGTIPYEQYF.

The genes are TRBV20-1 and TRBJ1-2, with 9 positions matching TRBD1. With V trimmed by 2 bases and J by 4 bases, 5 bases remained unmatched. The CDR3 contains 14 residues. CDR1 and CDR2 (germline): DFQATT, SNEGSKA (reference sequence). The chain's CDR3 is CSARLVGQGYGYTF. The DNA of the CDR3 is TGCAGTGCTAGATTGGTGGGACAGGGCTATGGCTACACCTTC.

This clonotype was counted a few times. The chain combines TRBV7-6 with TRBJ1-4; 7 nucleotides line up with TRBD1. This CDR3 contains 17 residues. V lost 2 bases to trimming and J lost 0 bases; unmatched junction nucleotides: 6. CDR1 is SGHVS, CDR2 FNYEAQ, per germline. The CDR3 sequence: CASSLTPGGATNEKLFF. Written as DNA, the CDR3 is TGTGCCAGCAGCTTAACCCCAGGGGGGGCAACTAATGAAAAACTGTTTTTT.

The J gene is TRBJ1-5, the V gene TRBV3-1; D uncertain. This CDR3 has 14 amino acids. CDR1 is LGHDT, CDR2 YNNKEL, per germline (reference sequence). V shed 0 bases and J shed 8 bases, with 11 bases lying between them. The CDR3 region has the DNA TGTGCCAGCAGCCAAGATCGGGCGGTAGAGCCCCAGCATTTT. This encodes CASSQDRAVEPQHF.

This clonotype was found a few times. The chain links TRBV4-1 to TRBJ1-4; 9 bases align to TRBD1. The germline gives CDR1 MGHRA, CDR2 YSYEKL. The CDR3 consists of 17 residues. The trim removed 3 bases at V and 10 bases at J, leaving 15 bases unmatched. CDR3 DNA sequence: TGCGCCAGCAGCCATTTGCCCCCGGGACAGGGAATGGTAAAACTGTTTTTT. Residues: CASSHLPPGQGMVKLFF.

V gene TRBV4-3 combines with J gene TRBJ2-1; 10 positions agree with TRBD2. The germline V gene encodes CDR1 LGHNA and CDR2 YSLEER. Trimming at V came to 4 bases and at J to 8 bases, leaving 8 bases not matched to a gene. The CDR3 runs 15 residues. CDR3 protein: CASSLTAGGLYEQFF. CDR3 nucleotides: TGCGCCAGCAGCCTTACAGCGGGAGGGCTGTATGAGCAGTTCTTC.

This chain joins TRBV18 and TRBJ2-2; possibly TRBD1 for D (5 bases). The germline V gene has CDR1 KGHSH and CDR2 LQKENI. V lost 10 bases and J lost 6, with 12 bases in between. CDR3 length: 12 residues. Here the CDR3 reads CATSTAAGELFF. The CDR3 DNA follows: TGTGCCACCTCGACAGCCGCCGGGGAGCTGTTTTTT.